Detailed here is one TCR beta chain. Its antigen is currently unknown. Primers for the PCR totalled 60 Vbeta and 13 Jbeta. Using immunoSEQ multiplex PCR, the repertoire was profiled, and TCRdb retains in-frame clones only, with some absent. The table has some 110,000 clones, roughly 70% seen once. This sample stems from a study of cytomegalovirus exposure and HLA in healthy donors. Background on the study: Membership in the Caucasian-associated ancestry cluster was found for around four fifths of 300 to 400 genotyped donors. Broader study findings: The investigators catalogued 150 or so TCR beta chains as cytomegalovirus-associated. Follow-up analysis found HLA locus-dependent TCR association rates, highest for DRB1 and lowest for HLA-C. For most subjects, TCR beta sequences were reported to predict HLA-A and HLA-B alleles with accuracy.

This receptor was taken from a man aged 25-40 years in good health and CMV-seropositive. The specimen sequenced was PBMCs.

CDR3 amino acids: CASSSGTGRRYNEQFF. The DNA of the CDR3 is TGTGCGAGCAGCTCGGGGACAGGTAGGAGATACAATGAGCAGTTCTTC. The V and J genes are TRBV19 and TRBJ2-1; 8 bases are a match to TRBD1. Germline lookup yields CDR1 LNHDA and CDR2 SQIVND (reference sequence). The CDR3 covers 16 residues.